This TCR beta chain was recorded in a study of T cell responses to AZD1222 COVID-19 vaccine. A remark on this clone: Its matching antigen is unknown.

Germline-derived CDR1 and CDR2 are WNHNN and SYGVQD (reference sequence). CDR3 length equals 14 residues. The V and J ends lost 2 bases and 5 bases respectively, with 13 bases between them. Broader study findings: There were repertoire samples only from the period after the peak T cell response.

Profiling relied on immunoSEQ multiplex PCR, and the TCRdb table lists in-frame clones only, not all of them. The sample contains roughly 170,000 clones, 90% to 95% of which appear only once. The chain employs TRBV10-1 and TRBJ2-7, with D possibly being TRBD1 or TRBD2 (6 bases each). The specimen was peripheral blood, collected on day 0 of AZD1222 vaccination. This sequence originates from an adult in good health. CDR3 region: CASSEQVGGDEQYF. CDR3 DNA: TGCGCCAGCAGTGAGCAGGTGGGGGGCGACGAGCAGTACTTC.